The rows below give T cell receptor beta chains drawn from one sample of a study of lymphopenia after photon versus proton radiotherapy. This table comes from immunoSEQ multiplex PCR, and its TCRdb copy is limited to in-frame clones, with some not included. The sample shows 30,000 to 40,000 clones, 75% to 90% of them seen only once. The sequencing used peripheral blood, collected from a patient treated with proton-based radiotherapy. The origin of the receptors is a woman in her 70s with pancreatic cancer. The CDR3 runs from the conserved cysteine through the conserved F or W. Each record gives: clone size, V gene, D gene, J gene, CDR3 protein, CDR3 DNA. D genes are given only for firm matches. A row's size may be missing; if present it is once, few, many or a size class.

-	TRBV18	TRBD2	TRBJ2-1	CASSPPGLAGGGEQFF	TGTGCCAGCTCACCACCGGGACTAGCGGGAGGGGGCGAGCAGTTCTTC
-	TRBV29-1	-	TRBJ2-1	CSVPPGQFNEQFF	TGCAGCGTTCCCCCGGGGCAGTTCAATGAGCAGTTCTTC
-	TRBV6-1	-	TRBJ2-7	CASMGDSSYEQYF	TGTGCCAGCATGGGGGACTCCTCCTACGAGCAGTACTTC
-	TRBV13	-	TRBJ1-2	CASSAQTVNYGYTF	TGTGCCAGCAGCGCCCAGACAGTGAACTATGGCTACACCTTC
once	TRBV28	-	TRBJ1-5	CASSPLGRGGNQPQHF	TGTGCCAGCAGTCCCTTAGGCCGGGGAGGTAATCAGCCCCAGCATTTT
-	TRBV6-8	-	TRBJ2-5	CASSYPRISQETQYF	TGTGCCAGCAGTTATCCCCGGATATCCCAAGAGACCCAGTACTTC
-	TRBV29-1	-	TRBJ1-4	CSAATNEKLFF	TGCAGCGCTGCGACTAATGAAAAACTGTTTTTT
-	TRBV5-1	-	TRBJ1-2	CASSPEGNYGYTF	TGCGCCAGCAGCCCAGAAGGGAACTATGGCTACACCTTC
-	TRBV27	TRBD1	TRBJ2-5	CASSSGTDVQKTQYF	TGTGCCAGCAGTTCAGGGACAGACGTCCAAAAGACCCAGTACTTC
-	TRBV27	TRBD1	TRBJ1-4	CASSLVQGLGTNEKLFF	TGTGCCAGCAGTCTCGTACAGGGGCTTGGGACTAATGAAAAACTGTTTTTT
-	TRBV28	-	TRBJ2-7	CASSQGGGQLSYEQYF	TGTGCCAGCAGCCAAGGAGGGGGCCAGCTCTCCTACGAGCAGTACTTC
-	TRBV2	-	TRBJ2-4	CASGRQEVTLTHF	TGTGCCAGCGGACGACAGGAGGTTACCCTCACCCACTTC
-	TRBV7-2	-	TRBJ2-5	CASSFNGYRETQYF	TGTGCCAGCAGCTTCAACGGATACAGGGAGACCCAGTACTTC
-	TRBV7-9	-	TRBJ1-2	CASSQGESGGYTF	TGTGCCAGCAGCCAAGGGGAAAGTGGTGGCTACACCTTC
once	TRBV14	TRBD1	TRBJ1-2	CASSLSGGSEDTF	TGTGCCAGCAGCCTTTCAGGGGGATCAGAGGACACCTTC
-	TRBV9	-	TRBJ2-7	CASSNRDGYEQYF	TGTGCCAGCAGCAACAGGGACGGGTACGAGCAGTACTTC
-	TRBV19	-	TRBJ2-1	CASRTSLGIDEQFF	TGTGCCAGTAGGACTTCACTAGGGATCGATGAGCAGTTCTTC
-	TRBV19	-	TRBJ1-2	CASSALDSYGYTF	TGTGCCAGTAGTGCTCTGGACAGCTATGGCTACACCTTC
-	TRBV18	TRBD1	TRBJ1-6	CASSPPGQGTSPLHF	TGTGCCAGCTCACCACCGGGACAGGGGACTTCACCCCTCCACTTT
-	TRBV4-2	-	TRBJ1-3	CASSQEGGTGSGNTIYF	TGTGCCAGCAGCCAAGAAGGGGGGACGGGGTCTGGAAACACCATATATTTT
-	TRBV19	TRBD2	TRBJ2-7	CASSIRSGSYEQYF	TGTGCCAGTAGTATACGTAGCGGGAGCTACGAGCAGTACTTC
-	TRBV2	-	TRBJ2-5	CASSEEAGPAGETQYF	TGTGCCAGCAGTGAAGAGGCGGGCCCTGCGGGAGAGACCCAGTACTTC
-	TRBV2	TRBD2	TRBJ2-5	CASRFSGRGIQETQYF	TGTGCCAGCAGATTTAGCGGGAGGGGAATCCAAGAGACCCAGTACTTC
-	TRBV4-2	-	TRBJ2-7	CASSQENSLPGYEQYF	TGTGCCAGCAGCCAAGAAAACAGCCTACCGGGCTACGAGCAGTACTTC
-	TRBV5-4	TRBD1	TRBJ1-1	CASSLQGGMNTEAFF	TGTGCCAGCAGCTTGCAGGGGGGGATGAACACTGAAGCTTTCTTT
-	TRBV28	TRBD1	TRBJ2-1	CASSPPGTGGRNEQFF	TGTGCCAGCAGTCCCCCCGGGACAGGGGGGAGGAATGAGCAGTTCTTC
-	TRBV4-2	-	TRBJ1-4	CASSQDYRTERNEKLFF	TGTGCCAGCAGCCAAGATTACCGGACAGAAAGGAACGAAAAACTGTTTTTT
-	TRBV4-2	TRBD2	TRBJ2-5	CASSQDGIAGGQETQYF	TGTGCCAGCAGCCAAGATGGAATAGCGGGAGGGCAAGAGACCCAGTACTTC
-	TRBV5-1	-	TRBJ1-1	CASSLLSMGNTEAFF	TGCGCCAGCAGCTTGCTTTCGATGGGGAACACTGAAGCTTTCTTT
-	TRBV21-1	-	TRBJ2-1	CASSKDWDNYNEQFF	TGTGCCAGCAGCAAAGATTGGGATAACTACAATGAGCAGTTCTTC
-	TRBV27	-	TRBJ1-5	CASSLARNQPQHF	TGTGCCAGCAGTTTAGCACGGAATCAGCCCCAGCATTTT
-	TRBV7-7	-	TRBJ2-5	CASSPQSGRIQETQYF	TGTGCTAGCAGCCCCCAGAGTGGGAGGATCCAAGAGACCCAGTACTTC
-	TRBV5-6	-	TRBJ2-1	CASSPGQIIPHNEQFF	TGTGCCAGCAGCCCGGGGCAGATCATCCCCCACAATGAGCAGTTCTTC
-	TRBV4-3	-	TRBJ1-4	CASSQGASRGNEKLFF	TGCGCCAGCAGCCAAGGAGCGAGTCGGGGTAATGAAAAACTGTTTTTT
once	TRBV19	-	TRBJ1-1	CASSSRDVGRNTEAFF	TGTGCCAGTAGTTCCCGGGACGTTGGAAGGAACACTGAAGCTTTCTTT
-	TRBV6-5	TRBD1	TRBJ2-7	CASRRTGSEQYF	TGTGCCAGCAGGAGGACAGGGTCCGAGCAGTACTTC
-	TRBV5-4	-	TRBJ2-7	CASSFQDEQYF	TGTGCCAGCAGCTTTCAGGACGAGCAGTACTTC
-	TRBV28	-	TRBJ2-5	CASRTDPQETQYF	TGTGCCAGCAGGACAGACCCTCAAGAGACCCAGTACTTC
-	TRBV5-1	-	TRBJ2-7	CASSLGGTTRSYEQYF	TGCGCCAGCAGCTTGGGAGGTACTACCCGGTCCTACGAGCAGTACTTC
-	TRBV6-1	-	TRBJ2-7	CASSDSTRRDEQYF	TGTGCCAGCAGTGATTCGACAAGGAGAGACGAGCAGTACTTC
once	TRBV18	-	TRBJ2-5	CASSPQRGLETQYF	TGTGCCAGCTCACCCCAAAGGGGTTTAGAGACCCAGTACTTC
-	TRBV27	TRBD1	TRBJ2-7	CASMTGGASGYEQYF	TGTGCCAGCATGACAGGGGGCGCGTCCGGCTACGAGCAGTACTTC
-	TRBV7-9	TRBD1	TRBJ2-2	CASRLTGINTGELFF	TGTGCCAGCAGGTTGACAGGGATAAACACCGGGGAGCTGTTTTTT
-	TRBV19	-	TRBJ1-1	CASSSMVGGNTEAFF	TGTGCCAGTAGCTCCATGGTAGGGGGGAACACTGAAGCTTTCTTT
few	TRBV21-1	-	TRBJ2-4	CASSKGMGQREAKNIQYF	TGTGCCAGCAGCAAAGGGATGGGCCAGCGGGAGGCCAAAAACATTCAGTACTTC
-	TRBV19	-	TRBJ1-4	CASSTITMSTLGVREKLFF	TGTGCCAGTAGTACCATCACAATGAGCACTTTGGGGGTTAGAGAAAAACTGTTTTTT
-	TRBV21-1	-	TRBJ1-4	CASSKAGTGDGNEKLFF	TGTGCCAGCAGCAAAGCTGGGACAGGGGACGGTAATGAAAAACTGTTTTTT
-	TRBV5-1	-	TRBJ2-3	CASSSVGADTQYF	TGCGCCAGCAGCTCCGTCGGGGCAGATACGCAGTATTTT
-	TRBV28	-	TRBJ2-3	CASSLGPGIFTDTQYF	TGTGCCAGCAGTTTAGGGCCCGGAATTTTCACAGATACGCAGTATTTT
-	TRBV12-5	-	TRBJ2-2	CASGLATGWVTGELFF	TGTGCTAGTGGTTTGGCGACAGGTTGGGTCACCGGGGAGCTGTTTTTT